This T cell receptor (beta chain) was recovered during a study of Graves' ophthalmopathy and Graves' hyperthyroidism. Study outcomes and limitations: In predicting ophthalmopathy progression, the model reached 70% to 71% sensitivity and 72.22% specificity.

Notes on this clonotype: What it binds is unknown.

V shed 3 bases and J shed 6 bases, with 21 bases lying between them. The CDR3 runs 17 residues. Germline V gene data show CDR1 as MDHEN and CDR2 as SYDVKM. Included hyperthyroidism patients were aged 18 to 65 and newly diagnosed (under 2 months' duration). The study excluded patients with other autoimmune diseases, uncontrolled infections, pregnancy or lactation. The source of the PBMCs was about 10 ml of fresh peripheral blood. Investigators amplified TCR beta CDR3 regions from RNA transcripts. HTBI primers were used in a first-round RT-PCR, which preceded a second-round multiplex PCR. MiXCR was run by TCRdb on the multiplex PCR reads, yielding one entry per CDR3 protein. The table shows about 620,000 distinct CDR3 sequences, with about a fifth occurring only once.

The chain uses TRBV28 and TRBJ1-5; a weak D match, TRBD1 (6 bases). The source is a young woman with stable Graves' hyperthyroidism. Some clones in this sample may be carry-over from other donors' samples. Sequenced: peripheral blood. The CDR3 sequence is CASSLIFGELGGQPQHF. The CDR3 coding sequence is TGTGCCAGCAGTTTGATTTTTGGCGAACTAGGGGGTCAGCCCCAGCATTTT. The entire variable domain, with the rest obtained from reference TRBV28 and TRBJ1-5, is as follows: DVKVTQSSRYLVKRTGEKVFLECVQDMDHENMFWYRQDPGLGLRLIYFSYDVKMKEKGDIPEGYSVSREKKERFSLILESASTNQTSMYLCASSLIFGELGGQPQHFGDGTRLSIL.